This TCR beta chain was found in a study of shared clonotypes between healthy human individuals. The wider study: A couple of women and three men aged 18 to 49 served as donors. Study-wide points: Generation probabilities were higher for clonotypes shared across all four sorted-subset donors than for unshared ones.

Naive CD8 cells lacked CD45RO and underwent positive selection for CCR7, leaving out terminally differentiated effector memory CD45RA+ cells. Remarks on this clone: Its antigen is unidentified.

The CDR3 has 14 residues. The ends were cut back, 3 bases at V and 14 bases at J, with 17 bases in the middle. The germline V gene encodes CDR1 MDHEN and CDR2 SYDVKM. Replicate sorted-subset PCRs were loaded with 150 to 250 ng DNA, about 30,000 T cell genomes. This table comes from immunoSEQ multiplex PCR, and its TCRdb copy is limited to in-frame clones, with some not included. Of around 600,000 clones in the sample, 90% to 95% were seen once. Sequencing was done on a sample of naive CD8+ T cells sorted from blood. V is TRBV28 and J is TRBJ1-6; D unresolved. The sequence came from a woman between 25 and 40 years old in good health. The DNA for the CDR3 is TGTGCCAGCAGTTTTCACAGCGACGGGAACACCCTCCACTTT. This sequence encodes CASSFHSDGNTLHF.